The T cell receptor beta chain under discussion was sequenced for a study of T cell repertoires in cytomegalovirus infection. Study summary: Public TCR beta signatures marked donors with CMV infection and the matching HLA. Study-level results: The ex vivo response was dominated by HLA-C-restricted CMV-specific TCR beta clonotypes.

TCRdb re-called the reads with MiXCR, one entry per CDR3 protein. This sample has 250,000 to 350,000 distinct CDR3 sequences; about 26% occur once, and the top ten carry roughly 13%. Comments on this clonotype: Its antigen remains unknown.

Germline V gene lookup returns CDR1 LNHDA and CDR2 SQIVND (reference sequence). The V gene end was trimmed by 6 bases and the J gene end by 5 bases; junction bases not matched to a gene: 10. The CDR3 has 14 residues. The clonotype comes from a human donor in good health (CMV status not recorded). Some clones in this sample may be carry-over from other donors' samples. The chain combines TRBV19 with TRBJ2-7, with 7 bases matching TRBD1. The sample was PBMCs. The CDR3 sequence: CASRPTGKLHEQYF. CDR3 coding DNA: TGTGCCAGTAGGCCGACAGGGAAACTACACGAGCAGTACTTC.